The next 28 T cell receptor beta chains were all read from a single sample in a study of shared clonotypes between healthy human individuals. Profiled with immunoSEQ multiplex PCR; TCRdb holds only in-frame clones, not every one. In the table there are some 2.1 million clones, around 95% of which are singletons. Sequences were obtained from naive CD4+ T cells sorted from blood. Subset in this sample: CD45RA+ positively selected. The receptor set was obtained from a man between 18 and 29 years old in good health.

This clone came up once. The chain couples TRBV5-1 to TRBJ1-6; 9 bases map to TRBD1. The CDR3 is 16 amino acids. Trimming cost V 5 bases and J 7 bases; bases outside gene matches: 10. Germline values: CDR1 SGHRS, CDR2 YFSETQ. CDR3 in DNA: TGCGCCAGCAGTACCGGGACAGGGACTGTGAATTCACCCCTCCACTTT. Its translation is CASSTGTGTVNSPLHF.

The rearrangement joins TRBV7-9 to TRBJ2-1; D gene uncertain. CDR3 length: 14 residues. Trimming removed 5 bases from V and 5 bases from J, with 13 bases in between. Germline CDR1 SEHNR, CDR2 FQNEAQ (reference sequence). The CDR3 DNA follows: TGTGCCAGCAGCCCCAGTCCCGCCAACAATGAGCAGTTCTTC. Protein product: CASSPSPANNEQFF.

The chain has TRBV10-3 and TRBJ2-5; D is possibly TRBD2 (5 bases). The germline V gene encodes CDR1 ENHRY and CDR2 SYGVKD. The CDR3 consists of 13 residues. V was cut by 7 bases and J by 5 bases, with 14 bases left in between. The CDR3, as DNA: TGTGCCATCACCTCGGAGGCCGGGGAGACCCAGTACTTC. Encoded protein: CAITSEAGETQYF.

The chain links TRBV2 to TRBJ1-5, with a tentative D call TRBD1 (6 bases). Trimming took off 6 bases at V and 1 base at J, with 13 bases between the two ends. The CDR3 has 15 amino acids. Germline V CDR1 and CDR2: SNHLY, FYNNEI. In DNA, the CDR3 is TGTGCCAGCAGCTACAGGGAGGGAAGCAATCAGCCCCAGCATTTT. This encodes CASSYREGSNQPQHF.

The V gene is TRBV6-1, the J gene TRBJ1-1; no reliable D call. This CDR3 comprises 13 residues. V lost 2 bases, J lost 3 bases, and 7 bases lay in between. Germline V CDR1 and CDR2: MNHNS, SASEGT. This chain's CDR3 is CASSEMGYTEAFF. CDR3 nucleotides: TGTGCCAGCAGTGAAATGGGGTACACTGAAGCTTTCTTT.

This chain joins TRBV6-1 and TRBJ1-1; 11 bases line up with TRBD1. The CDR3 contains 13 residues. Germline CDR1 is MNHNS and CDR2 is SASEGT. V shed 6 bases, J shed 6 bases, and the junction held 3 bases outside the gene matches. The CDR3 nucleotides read TGTGCCAGCAGCAAGGACAGGGGGCCTGAAGCTTTCTTT. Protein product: CASSKDRGPEAFF.

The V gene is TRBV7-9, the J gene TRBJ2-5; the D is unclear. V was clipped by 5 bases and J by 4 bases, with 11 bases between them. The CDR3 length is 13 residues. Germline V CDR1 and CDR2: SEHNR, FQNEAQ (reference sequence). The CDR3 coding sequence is TGTGCCAGCAGCGTCCTAAGGGCAGAGACCCAGTACTTC. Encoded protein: CASSVLRAETQYF.

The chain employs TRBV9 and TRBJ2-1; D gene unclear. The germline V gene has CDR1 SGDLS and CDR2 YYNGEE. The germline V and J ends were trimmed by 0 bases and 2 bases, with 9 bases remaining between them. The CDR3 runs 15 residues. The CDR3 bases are TGTGCCAGCAGCGTAGGGGCAGTACCCTACAATGAGCAGTTCTTC. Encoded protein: CASSVGAVPYNEQFF.

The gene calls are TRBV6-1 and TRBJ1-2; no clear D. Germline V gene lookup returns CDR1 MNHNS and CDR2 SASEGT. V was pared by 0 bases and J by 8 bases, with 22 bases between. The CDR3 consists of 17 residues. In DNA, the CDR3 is TGTGCCAGCAGTGAAGCCCGACTGACGCTTGTCGAGAAGGGCTACACCTTC. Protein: CASSEARLTLVEKGYTF.

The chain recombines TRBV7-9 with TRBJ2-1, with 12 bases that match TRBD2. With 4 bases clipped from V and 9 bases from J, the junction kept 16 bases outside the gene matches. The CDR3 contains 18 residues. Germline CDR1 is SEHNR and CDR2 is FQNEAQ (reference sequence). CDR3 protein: CASSSLSLAGGPGGEQFF. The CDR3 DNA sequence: TGTGCCAGCAGCTCCCTCTCACTAGCGGGGGGCCCAGGGGGTGAGCAGTTCTTC. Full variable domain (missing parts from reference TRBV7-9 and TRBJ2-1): DTGVSQNPRHKITKRGQNVTFRCDPISEHNRLYWYRQTLGQGPEFLTYFQNEAQLEKSRLLSDRFSAERPKGSFSTLEIQRTEQGDSAMYLCASSSLSLAGGPGGEQFFGPGTRLTVL.

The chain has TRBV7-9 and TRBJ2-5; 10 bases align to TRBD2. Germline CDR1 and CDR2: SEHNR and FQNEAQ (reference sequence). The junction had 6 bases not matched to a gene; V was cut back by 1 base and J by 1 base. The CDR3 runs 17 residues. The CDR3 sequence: CASSLGLAGGFQETQYF. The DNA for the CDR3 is TGTGCCAGCAGCTTAGGGTTAGCGGGGGGCTTCCAAGAGACCCAGTACTTC.

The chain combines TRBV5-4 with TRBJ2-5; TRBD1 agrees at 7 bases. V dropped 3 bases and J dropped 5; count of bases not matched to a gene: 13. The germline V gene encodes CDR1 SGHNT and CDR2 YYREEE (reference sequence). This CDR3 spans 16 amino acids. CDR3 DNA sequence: TGTGCCAGCAGCTCGCCAGGGGGAGTTAGAATGGAGACCCAGTACTTC. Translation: CASSSPGGVRMETQYF.

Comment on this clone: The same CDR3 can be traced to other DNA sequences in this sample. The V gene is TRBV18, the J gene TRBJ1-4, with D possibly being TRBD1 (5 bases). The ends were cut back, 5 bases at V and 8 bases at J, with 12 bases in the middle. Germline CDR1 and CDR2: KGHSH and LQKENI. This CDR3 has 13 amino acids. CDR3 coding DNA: TGTGCCAGCTCATCGGGGGTAGGAGAAAAACTGTTTTTT. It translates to CASSSGVGEKLFF.

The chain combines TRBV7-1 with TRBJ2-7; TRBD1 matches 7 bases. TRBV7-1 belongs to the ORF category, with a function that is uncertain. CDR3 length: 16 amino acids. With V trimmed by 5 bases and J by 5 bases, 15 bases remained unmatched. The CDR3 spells CASSTTIRTGFHEQYF. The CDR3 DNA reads TGTGCCAGCAGCACCACCATCCGGACAGGATTCCACGAGCAGTACTTC.

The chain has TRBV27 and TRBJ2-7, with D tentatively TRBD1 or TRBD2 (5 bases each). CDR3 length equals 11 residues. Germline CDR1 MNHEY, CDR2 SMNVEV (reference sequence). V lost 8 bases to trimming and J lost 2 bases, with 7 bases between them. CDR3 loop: CASGTTYEQYF. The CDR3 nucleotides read TGTGCCAGCGGGACGACCTACGAGCAGTACTTC.

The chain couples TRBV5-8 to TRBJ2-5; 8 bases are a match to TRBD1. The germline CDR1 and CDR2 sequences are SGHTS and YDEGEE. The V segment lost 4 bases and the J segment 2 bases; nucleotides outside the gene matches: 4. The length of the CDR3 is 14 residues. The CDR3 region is CASSIGTGQETQYF. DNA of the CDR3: TGTGCCAGCAGCATTGGGACAGGACAAGAGACCCAGTACTTC.

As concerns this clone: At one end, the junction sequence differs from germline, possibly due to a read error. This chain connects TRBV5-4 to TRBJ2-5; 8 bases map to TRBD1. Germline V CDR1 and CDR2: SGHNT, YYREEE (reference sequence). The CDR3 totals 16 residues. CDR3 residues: CARSFDRSRGPETQYF. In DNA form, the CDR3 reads TGTGCCAGAAGCTTCGATAGGAGCAGGGGGCCTGAGACCCAGTACTTC.

In DNA, the CDR3 is TGTGCCAGCAGCCCCTTCACCGGCGCAGAGACCCAGTACTTC. Its translation: CASSPFTGAETQYF. This chain joins TRBV5-4 and TRBJ2-5, with D hard to call. Germline CDR1 reads SGHNT; CDR2 reads YYREEE (reference sequence). V was shortened by 4 bases and J by 4 bases, with 14 bases between the two germline ends. The CDR3 runs to 14 residues. Full variable domain (rest looked up from reference TRBV5-4 and TRBJ2-5): ETGVTQSPTHLIKTRGQQVTLRCSSQSGHNTVSWYQQALGQGPQFIFQYYREEENGRGNFPPRFSGLQFPNYSSELNVNALELDDSALYLCASSPFTGAETQYFGPGTRLLVL.

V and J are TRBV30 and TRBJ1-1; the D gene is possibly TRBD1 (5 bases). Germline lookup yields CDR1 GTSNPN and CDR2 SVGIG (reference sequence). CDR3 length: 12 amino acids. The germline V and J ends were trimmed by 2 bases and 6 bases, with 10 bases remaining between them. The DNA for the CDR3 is TGTGCCTGGAGTTCGGGGCGGGCTGAAGCTTTCTTT. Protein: CAWSSGRAEAFF. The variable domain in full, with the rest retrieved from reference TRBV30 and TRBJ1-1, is SQTIHQWPATLVQPVGSPLSLECTVEGTSNPNLYWYRQAAGRGLQLLFYSVGIGQISSEVPQNLSASRPQDRQFILSSKKLLLSDSGFYLCAWSSGRAEAFFGQGTRLTVV.

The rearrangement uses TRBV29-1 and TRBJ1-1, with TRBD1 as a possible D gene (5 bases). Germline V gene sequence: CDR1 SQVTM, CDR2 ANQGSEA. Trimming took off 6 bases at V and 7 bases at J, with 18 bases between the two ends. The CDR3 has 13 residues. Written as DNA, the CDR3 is TGCAGCGTAACGGACACGTACGTAGGTGAAGCTTTCTTT. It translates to CSVTDTYVGEAFF.

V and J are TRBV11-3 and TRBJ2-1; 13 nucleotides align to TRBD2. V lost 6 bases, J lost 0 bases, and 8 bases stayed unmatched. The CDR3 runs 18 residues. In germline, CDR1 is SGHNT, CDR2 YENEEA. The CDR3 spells CASSKRLAGGHSYNEQFF. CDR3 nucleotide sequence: TGTGCCAGCAGTAAAAGACTAGCGGGAGGTCACTCCTACAATGAGCAGTTCTTC.

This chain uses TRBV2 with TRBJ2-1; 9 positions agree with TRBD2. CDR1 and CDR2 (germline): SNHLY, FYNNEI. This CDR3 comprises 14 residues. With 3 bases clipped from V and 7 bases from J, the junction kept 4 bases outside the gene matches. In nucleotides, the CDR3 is TGTGCCAGCAGTGAGGTTGCGGGGGGGAATGAGCAGTTCTTC. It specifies CASSEVAGGNEQFF.

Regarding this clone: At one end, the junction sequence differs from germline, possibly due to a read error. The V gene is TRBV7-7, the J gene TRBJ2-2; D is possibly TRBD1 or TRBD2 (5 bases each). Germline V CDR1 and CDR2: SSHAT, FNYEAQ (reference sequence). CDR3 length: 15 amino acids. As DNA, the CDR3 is TGTGCTAGCAGCTCCGAGGGGCCGAACACCGGGGAGCTGTTTTTT. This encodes CASSSEGPNTGELFF.

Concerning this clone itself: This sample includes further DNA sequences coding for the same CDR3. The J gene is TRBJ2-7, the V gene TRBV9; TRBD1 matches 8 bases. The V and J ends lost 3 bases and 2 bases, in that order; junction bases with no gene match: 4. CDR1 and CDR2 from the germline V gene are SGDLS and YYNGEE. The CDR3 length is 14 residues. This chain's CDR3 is CASSADRGAYEQYF. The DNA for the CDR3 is TGTGCCAGCAGCGCTGACAGGGGCGCCTACGAGCAGTACTTC.

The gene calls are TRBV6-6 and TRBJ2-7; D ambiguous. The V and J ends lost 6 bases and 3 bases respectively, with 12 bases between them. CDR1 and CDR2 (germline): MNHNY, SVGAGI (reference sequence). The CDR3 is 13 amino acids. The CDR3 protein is CASSRGRVYEQYF. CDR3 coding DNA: TGTGCCAGCAGCCGCGGACGGGTCTACGAGCAGTACTTC.

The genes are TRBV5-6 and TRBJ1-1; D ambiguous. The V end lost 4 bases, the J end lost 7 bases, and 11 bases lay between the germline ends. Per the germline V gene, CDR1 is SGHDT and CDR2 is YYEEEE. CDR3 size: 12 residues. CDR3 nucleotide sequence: TGTGCCAGCAGCCGGAACGTCGGTGAAGCTTTCTTT. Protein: CASSRNVGEAFF.

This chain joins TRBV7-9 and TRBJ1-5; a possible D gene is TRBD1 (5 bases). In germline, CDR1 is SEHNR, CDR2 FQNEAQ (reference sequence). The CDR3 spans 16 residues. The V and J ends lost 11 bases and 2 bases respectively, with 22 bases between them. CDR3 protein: CAVQGPRGEGNQPQHF. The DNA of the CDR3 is TGTGCCGTCCAAGGTCCCCGGGGCGAAGGCAATCAGCCCCAGCATTTT.

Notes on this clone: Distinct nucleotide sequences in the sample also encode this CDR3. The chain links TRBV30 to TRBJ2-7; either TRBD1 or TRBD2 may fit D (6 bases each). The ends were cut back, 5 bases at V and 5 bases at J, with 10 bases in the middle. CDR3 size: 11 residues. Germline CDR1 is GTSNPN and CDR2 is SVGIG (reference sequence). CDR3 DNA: TGTGCCTGGGGGGGGCGTGACGAGCAGTACTTC. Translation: CAWGGRDEQYF.